The clone carrying this T cell receptor (beta chain) appeared once. The target antigen is unknown. One end of the junction does not line up with germline, which may come from a read error. At the time of sampling, donors were nominally healthy, though unrecorded immune exposures were likely. This entry is derived from a study of cytomegalovirus exposure and HLA in healthy donors. This CDR3 spans 12 amino acids. Germline assignment: CDR1 GTSNPN and CDR2 SVGIG (reference sequence). Study outcomes and limitations: The authors enumerated 150 to 200 TCR beta chains as linked to cytomegalovirus.

Amplification used 60 Vbeta primers and 13 Jbeta primers. TCRdb's table, derived via immunoSEQ multiplex PCR, lists solely in-frame clones and lacks some. The sample yields about 180,000 clones, about four fifths seen once. The chain combines TRBV30 with TRBJ1-6; 9 positions agree with TRBD1. This TCR was sampled from a woman aged 25 to 39 in good health and CMV-seronegative. Sequencing was done on a sample of PBMCs. The CDR3: CAWSAGGTGSSF. CDR3 in DNA: TGTGCCTGGAGTGCGGGAGGGACAGGGAGCTCATTT.